These 8 T cell receptor beta chains came from one sample sequenced in a study of CXCR3-negative and CXCR3-positive naive CD8 T cells. The authors prepared UMI-labeled TRB cDNA libraries by 5' RACE. From its re-call of the 5' RACE reads, TCRdb lists each CDR3 protein once, without DNA. The sample spans some 38,000 distinct CDR3 sequences; the ten largest clones claim 14%. Sequenced: memory CD8+ T cells from blood. The receptor set was obtained from a human donor in good health. Some clones in this sample may be carry-over from other donors' samples.

The rearrangement joins TRBV6-6 to TRBJ2-2; TCRdb outputs TRBD2, but without DNA this stays unchecked. The CDR3 has 16 residues. The germline CDR1 and CDR2 sequences are MNHNY and SVGAGI (reference sequence). CDR3 residues: CASSSDPLGVTGELFF.

The chain has TRBV20-1 and TRBJ2-7. The CDR3 extends over 11 amino acids. Germline-derived CDR1 and CDR2 are DFQATT and SNEGSKA (reference sequence). This CDR3 reads CSARTYYEQYF.

This chain uses TRBV6-5 with TRBJ1-5; there is no DNA to check the TCRdb D call of TRBD1. There are 15 residues in the CDR3. Germline lookup yields CDR1 MNHEY and CDR2 SVGAGI. The CDR3: CASSITGGYNQPQHF.

By frequency, this clonotype registers medium-sized (0.01 to 0.1%). The chain uses TRBV20-1 and TRBJ1-6; checking the TCRdb D call of TRBD1 is not possible without DNA. CDR3 size: 13 residues. CDR1 and CDR2 from the germline V gene are DFQATT and SNEGSKA (reference sequence). Here the CDR3 reads CSAVVQEYSPLHF.

The chain joins TRBV7-6 to TRBJ2-1. CDR3 length equals 16 residues. Germline V gene sequence: CDR1 SGHVS, CDR2 FNYEAQ. CDR3 protein: CASSLVADSSYNEQFF. Supplemented by reference TRBV7-6 and TRBJ2-1, the full variable domain reads GAGVSQSPRYKVTKRGQDVALRCDPISGHVSLYWYRQALGQGPEFLTYFNYEAQQDKSGLPNDRFSAERPEGSISTLTIQRTEQRDSAMYRCASSLVADSSYNEQFFGPGTRLTVL.

J is TRBJ2-1 and V is TRBV11-2; TCRdb picks TRBD1, but there is no DNA to check that call. The germline V gene has CDR1 SGHAT and CDR2 FQNNGV. The CDR3 extends over 12 amino acids. CDR3 residues: CASSLVVDMQFF. Supplemented by reference TRBV11-2 and TRBJ2-1, the full variable domain reads EAGVAQSPRYKIIEKRQSVAFWCNPISGHATLYWYQQILGQGPKLLIQFQNNGVVDDSQLPKDRFSAERLKGVDSTLKIQPAKLEDSAVYLCASSLVVDMQFFGPGTRLTVL.

The J gene is TRBJ2-3, the V gene TRBV29-1. CDR1 and CDR2 (germline): SQVTM, ANQGSEA. The CDR3 length is 13 residues. The CDR3 here is CSVDGGFTDTQYF.

This chain joins TRBV6-5 and TRBJ1-1. The CDR3 length is 12 residues. CDR1 is MNHEY, CDR2 SVGAGI, per germline. The CDR3 here is CASSYSTGEAFF.